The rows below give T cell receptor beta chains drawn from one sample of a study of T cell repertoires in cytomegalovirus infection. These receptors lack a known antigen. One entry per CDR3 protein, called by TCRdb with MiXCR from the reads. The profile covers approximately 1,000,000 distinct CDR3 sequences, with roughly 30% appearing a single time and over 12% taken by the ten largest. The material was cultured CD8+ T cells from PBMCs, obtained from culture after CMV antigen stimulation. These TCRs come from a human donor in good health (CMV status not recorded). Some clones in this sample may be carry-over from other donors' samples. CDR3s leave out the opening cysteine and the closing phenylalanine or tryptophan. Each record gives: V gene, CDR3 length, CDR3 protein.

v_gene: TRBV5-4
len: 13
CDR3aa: ASSFGRGEGYEQY

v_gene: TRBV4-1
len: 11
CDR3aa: ASSQSQFYGYT

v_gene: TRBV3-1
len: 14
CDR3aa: ASSPTGTGYRNTIY

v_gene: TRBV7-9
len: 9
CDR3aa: ASSPGARYT

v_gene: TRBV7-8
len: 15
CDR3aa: ASSSPDSAISTDTQY

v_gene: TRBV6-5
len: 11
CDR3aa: ASSYSSLTEAF

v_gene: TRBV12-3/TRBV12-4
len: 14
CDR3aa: ASSPGRGASYNEQF

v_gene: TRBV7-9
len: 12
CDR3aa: ASSWTGGLSEQY

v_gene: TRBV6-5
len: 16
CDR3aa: ASRTGLAGFSTYNEQF

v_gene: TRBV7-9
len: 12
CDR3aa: ASSLLRLGETQY

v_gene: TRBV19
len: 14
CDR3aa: ASSTLPGQGGEKLF

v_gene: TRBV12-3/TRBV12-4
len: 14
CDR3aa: ASSLLSGPTNTEAF

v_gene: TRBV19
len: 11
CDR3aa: ASSDPRQYGYT

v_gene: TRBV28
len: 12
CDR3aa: ASSGTGTTLGAF

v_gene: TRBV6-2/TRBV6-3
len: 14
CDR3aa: ASSPTSPFSYNEQF

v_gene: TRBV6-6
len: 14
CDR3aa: ASSYPTSGGEETQY

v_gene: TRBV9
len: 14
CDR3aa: ASSRGGGANNQPQH

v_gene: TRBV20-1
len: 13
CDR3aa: SARPKDRVNQPQH

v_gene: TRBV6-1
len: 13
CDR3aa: ASSDEGRGSETQY

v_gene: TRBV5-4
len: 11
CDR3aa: ASSWDRDQPQH

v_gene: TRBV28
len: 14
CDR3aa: ASSFQGRRSNQPQH

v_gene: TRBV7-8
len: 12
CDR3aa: ASSLVGPRVIQY

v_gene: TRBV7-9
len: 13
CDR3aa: ASSSWGRPSEKLF

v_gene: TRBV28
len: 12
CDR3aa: ASSSEQRSTEAF

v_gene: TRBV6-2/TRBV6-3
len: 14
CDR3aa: ASSYASGTDRETQY

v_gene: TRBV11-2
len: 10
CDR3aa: ASSLDQPEAF

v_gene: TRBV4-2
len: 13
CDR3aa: ASSQGLADLVTQY

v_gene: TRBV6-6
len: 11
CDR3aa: ASSYEYADGYT

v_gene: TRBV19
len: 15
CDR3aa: ASSIEETDDSNYGYT

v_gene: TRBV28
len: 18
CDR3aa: ASSLPTSGGALSSYNEQF

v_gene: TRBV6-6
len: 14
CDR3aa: ASSYFSDRGDQPQH